Each of the 19 T cell receptor beta chains below was sequenced from the same sample in a study of liver allograft versus peripheral blood T cells. Study information: Repertoires from peripheral blood of liver transplant recipients were compared with those inside their transplanted livers.

TCRdb passed the reads through MiXCR, listing each CDR3 protein once. The top ten clones hold approximately 60% of a sample with a few thousand distinct CDR3 sequences, 18% of them seen once. All receptors come from a human patient who had a liver transplant. These T cells may partly come from the graft donor.

In its sample, this clonotype is medium-sized. V gene TRBV19 combines with J gene TRBJ2-1; 11 bases line up with TRBD2. The junction had 6 bases not matched to a gene; V was cut back by 6 bases and J by 5 bases. This CDR3 spans 15 amino acids. Germline V gene data show CDR1 as LNHDA and CDR2 as SQIVND (reference sequence). The CDR3 DNA reads as TGTGCCAGTAGCTGGACTAGCGGGTATAACAATGAGCAGTTCTTC. Translated, it gives CASSWTSGYNNEQFF.

This clonotype has ten or more counts. The V gene is TRBV6-5, the J gene TRBJ1-4, with TRBD1 as a possible D gene (6 bases). The CDR3 length is 15 residues. Germline V gene sequence: CDR1 MNHEY, CDR2 SVGAGI. The V and J ends lost 4 bases and 12 bases respectively, with 21 bases between them. The CDR3 sequence is CASSLREGVLRELFF. The CDR3, as DNA: TGTGCCAGCAGTTTACGAGAGGGGGTTCTCAGGGAACTGTTTTTT.

Points on this clonotype: One base away lies a much larger clone, so this may be a sequencing read error. The chain combines TRBV28 with TRBJ2-1, with D hard to call. Germline V gene sequence: CDR1 MDHEN, CDR2 SYDVKM. The CDR3 length is 13 residues. The DNA for the CDR3 is TGTGCCAGGAGTTTTGGGACCTACAATGAGCAGTTCTTC. It encodes CARSFGTYNEQFF.

In its sample, this clonotype was seen many times. This rearrangement joins TRBV27 to TRBJ1-5; D not certain. Trimming pared 4 bases from V and 0 bases from J, leaving 1 base between. CDR3 length equals 12 residues. Germline V gene sequence: CDR1 MNHEY, CDR2 SMNVEV (reference sequence). In DNA form, the CDR3 reads TGTGCCAGCAGTTATAGCAATCAGCCCCAGCATTTT. Its translation is CASSYSNQPQHF.

To note about this clonotype: Its ends do not fully match the called genes, so a read error is possible. The chain carries TRBV7-9 and TRBJ1-5; the D is unclear. Per germline, CDR1 SEHNR and CDR2 FQNEAQ (reference sequence). CDR3 length equals 14 residues. The CDR3 is CASSPGEGTQPKHF. The CDR3 bases are TGTGCCAGCAGCCCGGGCGAGGGCACTCAGCCCAAGCATTTT.

In this sample, this clonotype is medium-sized. The chain has TRBV7-9 and TRBJ2-7, with D possibly being TRBD2 (5 bases). With 11 bases removed from V and 1 base from J, the gap between germline ends came to 9 bases. The CDR3 has 11 amino acids. Germline CDR1 and CDR2: SEHNR and FQNEAQ (reference sequence). This chain's CDR3 is CALGGSYEQYF. DNA of the CDR3: TGTGCCCTGGGCGGGTCCTACGAGCAGTACTTC.

On this clonotype: Since no conserved phenylalanine or tryptophan closes the CDR3, a read error is the likely cause. CDR3 sequence: CSSSRRNVGSSYNSPLHL. The CDR3 DNA sequence: TGTTCCAGCAGCCGTAGGAATGTGGGGAGCTCCTATAATTCACCCCTCCACCTT. V and J are TRBV7-2 and TRBJ1-6; D not certain. This CDR3 is 18 amino acids long. The germline V gene has CDR1 SGHTA and CDR2 FQGNSA.

This clonotype has just a few counts. The rearrangement links TRBV28 to TRBJ2-5; D call uncertain. The CDR3 covers 11 residues. In germline, CDR1 is MDHEN, CDR2 SYDVKM. The V end was cut by 3 bases, the J end by 4 bases, with 3 bases between. The CDR3 sequence is CASSLGETQYF. Written as DNA, the CDR3 is TGTGCCAGCAGTTTGGGAGAGACCCAGTACTTC.

This chain uses TRBV5-4 with TRBJ2-7, with a weak D call TRBD2 (7 bases). The CDR3 contains 15 residues. Trimming shortened V by 5 bases and J by 6 bases, and 21 bases separated the two germline ends. Germline V gene lookup returns CDR1 SGHNT and CDR2 YYREEE (reference sequence). As DNA, the CDR3 is TGTGCCAGCAGTTTGTCCCTGGCAGGGGAGGGCGAGCAGTACTTC. Translation gives CASSLSLAGEGEQYF.

This chain joins TRBV12-3 or TRBV12-4 and TRBJ2-5, with 7 positions matching TRBD2. After removal of 4 bases from V and 2 bases from J, the junction contained 7 bases not matched to a gene. There are 15 residues in the CDR3. CDR3 loop: CASSSLPGGQETQYF. CDR3 nucleotide sequence: TGTGCCAGCAGTTCCCTACCGGGGGGTCAAGAGACCCAGTACTTC.

This clonotype is classed as medium-sized (0.01 to 0.1%). The chain has TRBV7-2 and TRBJ2-5, with D uncertain. Germline loops: CDR1 SGHTA, CDR2 FQGNSA. V lost 0 bases and J 1 base, leaving 15 bases between the germline ends. This CDR3 has 17 amino acids. CDR3 loop: CASSLAWYRSIQETQYF. The CDR3 bases are TGTGCCAGCAGCTTAGCGTGGTACAGATCTATCCAAGAGACCCAGTACTTC.

By its share, this clonotype is medium-sized. The rearrangement links TRBV15 to TRBJ2-5; the D call may be TRBD1 or TRBD2 (5 bases each). In germline, CDR1 is LNHNV, CDR2 YYDKDF (reference sequence). V lost 5 bases and J 5 bases, leaving 18 bases between the germline ends. CDR3 length: 15 residues. CDR3 sequence reads: CATSLVGGVEETQYF. Here the CDR3 DNA reads TGTGCCACCAGCCTCGTTGGGGGAGTGGAGGAGACCCAGTACTTC.

In this sample, this clonotype turned up a few times. V usage is TRBV27 and J usage is TRBJ2-3; D possibly corresponds to TRBD2 (6 bases). Deletions cut 5 bases from V and 4 bases from J, with 13 bases between. Germline V lookup: CDR1 MNHEY, CDR2 SMNVEV (reference sequence). This CDR3 contains 14 residues. CDR3 DNA sequence: TGTGCCAGCAGTCCCCGACTAGAGGCAGATACGCAGTATTTT. This translates into CASSPRLEADTQYF.

Ten or more counts support this clonotype. The chain employs TRBV27 and TRBJ2-5; TRBD1 or TRBD2 may be the D gene (5 bases each). The CDR3 consists of 14 residues. Germline V gene data show CDR1 as MNHEY and CDR2 as SMNVEV (reference sequence). Trimming took off 3 bases at V and 5 bases at J, with 13 bases between the two ends. The DNA of the CDR3 is TGTGCCAGCAGTTTCTTGGGGGTGTGGGAGACCCAGTACTTC. This gives the protein CASSFLGVWETQYF.

This clonotype was recorded many times. A junction end diverges from the germline sequence, so it may reflect a read error. The chain recombines TRBV11-2 with TRBJ1-1, with D possibly matching TRBD1 (5 bases). Germline V gene sequence: CDR1 SGHAT, CDR2 FQNNGV. The CDR3 runs to 14 residues. CDR3 sequence reads: CASSLAGTYTGAFF. The DNA of the CDR3 is TGTGCCAGCAGCTTGGCCGGGACCTACACTGGAGCTTTCTTT.

This clonotype was found a few times. The chain couples TRBV14 to TRBJ1-3; D perhaps matches TRBD1 (6 bases). The germline V gene has CDR1 SGHDN and CDR2 FVKESK. This CDR3 region has 17 residues. The ends were cut back, 1 base at V and 0 bases at J, with 13 bases in the middle. CDR3 in amino acids: CASSQGQGHLSGNTIYF. The CDR3 nucleotides are TGTGCCAGCAGCCAAGGGCAGGGGCACCTCTCTGGAAACACCATATATTTT.

By sample fraction, this clonotype is medium-sized. The J gene is TRBJ1-1, the V gene TRBV6-5; D gene ambiguous. The CDR3 is 15 residues long. CDR1 MNHEY and CDR2 SVGAGI come from the germline V gene. With 0 bases removed from V and 1 base from J, the gap between germline ends came to 9 bases. CDR3 coding DNA: TGTGCCAGCAGTTACTCGAGAACGGGGAACACTGAAGCTTTCTTT. Encoded protein: CASSYSRTGNTEAFF.

In its sample, this clonotype is large. The CDR3 sequence is CASASWTGDYEQYF. The CDR3 coding sequence is TGTGCCAGCGCTTCGTGGACAGGGGACTACGAGCAGTACTTC. The chain uses TRBV6-2 or TRBV6-3 and TRBJ2-7, with 9 bases lining up with TRBD1. CDR1 and CDR2 (germline): MNHEY, SVGEGT. This CDR3 contains 14 residues. V shed 8 bases, J shed 3 bases, and the junction held 8 bases outside the gene matches.

In its sample, this clonotype was seen once. J is TRBJ2-1 and V is TRBV6-1, with 7 bases matching TRBD1. The CDR3 spans 13 residues. Trimming at V came to 5 bases and at J to 10 bases, leaving 8 bases not matched to a gene. The germline CDR1 and CDR2 sequences are MNHNS and SASEGT. The CDR3 DNA reads TGTGCCAGCAGTTCGACGACAGGGCCCGAGCAGTTCTTC. Translation gives CASSSTTGPEQFF.